This T cell receptor beta chain originates from a study of blood T cell repertoires in COVID-19. The V and J ends lost 3 bases and 9 bases, in that order; junction bases with no gene match: 8. This CDR3 has 15 amino acids. CDR1 is LGHDT, CDR2 YNNKEL, per germline (reference sequence). TCRdb's copy holds only in-frame clones and misses some; the assay was immunoSEQ multiplex PCR. In the table there are about 150,000 clones, 70% to 90% of which are singletons. The chain combines TRBV3-1 (or the pseudogene TRBV3-2) with TRBJ1-6, with 7 bases that match TRBD1. This receptor was taken from a woman in her seventies with acute or convalescent COVID-19. Sequences were obtained from peripheral blood. The CDR3 nucleotides are TGTGCCAGCAGCCAGATCGACAGGGTCAGTTCACCCCTCCACTTT. It encodes CASSQIDRVSSPLHF.